What follows describes a single TCR beta chain. What it recognizes is unknown. CDR3 length: 12 residues. Germline V gives CDR1 SGHTA, CDR2 FQGNSA. Between the trimmed V and J ends, which lost 5 bases and 4 bases, there was a span of 7 bases. This sample is drawn from a study of T cells after yellow fever vaccination. From the 5' RACE reads, TCRdb called clonotypes with MiXCR, one entry per CDR3 protein. The sample yields some 250,000 distinct CDR3 sequences, 3.6% seen once. Study-level findings and limits: When the response was secondary, it was weaker but reached its peak faster, day 5 versus 15. A limited proportion of clonotypes was detected within both the CD4 and CD8 compartments.

J is TRBJ2-3 and V is TRBV7-2, with D unresolved. The TCR sequence derives from a man aged 18 to 30 who received the YFV17D yellow fever vaccine. This sample comprised PBMCs, obtained 15 days after the yellow fever booster vaccination. The DNA for the CDR3 is TGTGCCAGCAGCCCGGTGGCAGATACGCAGTATTTT. As protein: CASSPVADTQYF.